This TCR beta chain was found in a study of T-cell memory formation after mild COVID-19. Study-level information: For the most part, TCR clusters were specific to one donor. Regarding the study as a whole: Pre-infection memory contained some responding clones, which suggested that cross-reactive memory had joined.

The germline gives CDR1 MGHRA, CDR2 YSYEKL. The CDR3 loop spans 14 amino acids. The germline V and J ends were trimmed by 7 bases and 7 bases, with 19 bases remaining between them. TCRdb called the 5' RACE reads again in MiXCR, with one record for every CDR3 protein. The sample gives around 440,000 distinct CDR3 sequences, roughly 18% of which show up once; about 12% is in the top ten. In this sample, this clonotype turned up a few times. What it binds is not known. The sequenced material came from PBMCs or a T cell subset sorted from them (not recorded which). The V gene is TRBV4-1, the J gene TRBJ1-2; tentative D call: TRBD1 (6 bases). The receptor comes from an adult woman who had mild COVID-19 (a few samples of this study predate the infection). Cell type and time point are not known. The CDR3 here is CASNLPGGGGGYTF. In nucleotides, the CDR3 is TGCGCCAGCAACCTCCCTGGAGGGGGGGGTGGCTACACCTTC.